These T cell receptor beta chains were read from a single sample in a study of blood T cell repertoires in COVID-19. The data were produced by immunoSEQ multiplex PCR, yet TCRdb's version contains in-frame clones alone and is incomplete. The data contain 35,000 to 40,000 clones, approximately 84% of them seen just once; the ten biggest clones take up around 13%. Sequencing was done on a sample of peripheral blood. The receptors derive from a man aged 50 to 60 with active or convalescent COVID-19. Both conserved end residues are part of each CDR3. Fields, in order: V gene, J gene, CDR3 length, D gene, clone size, CDR3 DNA, CDR3 protein. The D gene is left open where the match is weak. Clone size is not always given. Where it is, it says once, few, many or a class for expanded clones.

V gene: TRBV19; J gene: TRBJ1-2; CDR3 length: 16; D gene: .; clone size: .; CDR3 DNA: TGTGCCAGTCGGCGGCCCGGAGGCGGGGGTAACTATGGCTACACCTTC; CDR3 protein: CASRRPGGGGNYGYTF
V gene: TRBV11-2; J gene: TRBJ1-1; CDR3 length: 13; D gene: .; clone size: .; CDR3 DNA: TGTGCCAGCAGCCCCCACCAGGTCTCTGAAGCTTTCTTT; CDR3 protein: CASSPHQVSEAFF
V gene: TRBV28; J gene: TRBJ1-5; CDR3 length: 18; D gene: TRBD1; clone size: .; CDR3 DNA: TGTGCCAGCAGTTTAGGGTTGGGATCGGGACAGGGTCATCAGCCCCAGCATTTT; CDR3 protein: CASSLGLGSGQGHQPQHF
V gene: TRBV9; J gene: TRBJ1-1; CDR3 length: 15; D gene: TRBD1; clone size: .; CDR3 DNA: TGTGCCAGCAGCGCCGGGACAGGGAGGAGGACTGAAGCTTTCTTT; CDR3 protein: CASSAGTGRRTEAFF
V gene: TRBV2; J gene: TRBJ2-3; CDR3 length: 12; D gene: .; clone size: .; CDR3 DNA: TGTGCCAGCAGTGGGACTCCAGATACGCAGTATTTT; CDR3 protein: CASSGTPDTQYF
V gene: TRBV14; J gene: TRBJ1-2; CDR3 length: 16; D gene: TRBD1; clone size: few; CDR3 DNA: TGTGCCAGCAGCCAGAGGCCAGGGGGTTATGACTATGGCTACACCTTC; CDR3 protein: CASSQRPGGYDYGYTF
V gene: TRBV21-1; J gene: TRBJ2-3; CDR3 length: 14; D gene: .; clone size: .; CDR3 DNA: TGTGCCAGCAGCAAAGCGCGGCGCACAGATACGCAGTATTTT; CDR3 protein: CASSKARRTDTQYF
V gene: TRBV7-7; J gene: TRBJ2-5; CDR3 length: 15; D gene: .; clone size: .; CDR3 DNA: TGTGCCAGCAGCTCCAGCAACGCGGGGCAAGAGACCCAGTACTTC; CDR3 protein: CASSSSNAGQETQYF
V gene: TRBV19; J gene: TRBJ1-2; CDR3 length: 16; D gene: .; clone size: .; CDR3 DNA: TGTGCCAGTAGTATCCCGTCTCAGGGGCTTAACTATGGCTACACCTTC; CDR3 protein: CASSIPSQGLNYGYTF
V gene: TRBV18; J gene: TRBJ1-6; CDR3 length: 15; D gene: TRBD1; clone size: .; CDR3 DNA: TGTGCCAGCTCACCACCGGCAGGGGGAAATTCACCCCTCCACTTT; CDR3 protein: CASSPPAGGNSPLHF
V gene: TRBV25-1; J gene: TRBJ1-1; CDR3 length: 15; D gene: .; clone size: once; CDR3 DNA: TGTGCCAGCAGTGGGTATCGGGGAGCGAACACTGAAGCTTTCTTT; CDR3 protein: CASSGYRGANTEAFF
V gene: TRBV28; J gene: TRBJ1-5; CDR3 length: 16; D gene: TRBD1; clone size: .; CDR3 DNA: TGTGCCAGCAGTCTACCGGGACAGGGAGTGAATCAGCCCCAGCATTTT; CDR3 protein: CASSLPGQGVNQPQHF
V gene: TRBV25-1; J gene: TRBJ1-2; CDR3 length: 13; D gene: .; clone size: .; CDR3 DNA: TGTGCCAGCAGCCGAGCAGGGAACTATGGCTACACCTTC; CDR3 protein: CASSRAGNYGYTF
V gene: TRBV7-6; J gene: TRBJ2-7; CDR3 length: 16; D gene: .; clone size: .; CDR3 DNA: TGTGCCAGCAGCTTAGAGAGGGGGGTGCGGGGGTTCGAGCAGTACTTC; CDR3 protein: CASSLERGVRGFEQYF
V gene: TRBV19; J gene: TRBJ2-3; CDR3 length: 16; D gene: TRBD2; clone size: .; CDR3 DNA: TGTGCCAGTAGTATTGCGGCGGGGGGCAACACAGATACGCAGTATTTT; CDR3 protein: CASSIAAGGNTDTQYF
V gene: TRBV27; J gene: TRBJ2-2; CDR3 length: 16; D gene: TRBD1; clone size: once; CDR3 DNA: TGTGCCAGCAGTTTAGGTGACAGGGGGTCGGCCGGGGAGCTGTTTTTT; CDR3 protein: CASSLGDRGSAGELFF
V gene: TRBV29-1; J gene: TRBJ1-4; CDR3 length: 14; D gene: .; clone size: .; CDR3 DNA: TGCAGCGTTGAGGCAGGGGAGGGGAATGAAAAACTGTTTTTT; CDR3 protein: CSVEAGEGNEKLFF
V gene: TRBV7-8; J gene: TRBJ1-4; CDR3 length: 14; D gene: .; clone size: once; CDR3 DNA: TGTGCCAGCAGCTTTACGGGGTTAAGGGAAAAACTGTTTTTT; CDR3 protein: CASSFTGLREKLFF
V gene: TRBV19; J gene: TRBJ1-2; CDR3 length: 15; D gene: .; clone size: .; CDR3 DNA: TGTGCCAGTAGTACCCGTGGAGCCTCTAACTATGGCTACACCTTC; CDR3 protein: CASSTRGASNYGYTF
V gene: TRBV21-1; J gene: TRBJ2-7; CDR3 length: 16; D gene: .; clone size: few; CDR3 DNA: TGTGCCAGCAGCCCTAGCGGGGGGGCGGTCAGGTACGAGCAGTACTTC; CDR3 protein: CASSPSGGAVRYEQYF
V gene: TRBV7-8; J gene: TRBJ2-3; CDR3 length: 15; D gene: .; clone size: once; CDR3 DNA: TGTGCCAGCAGCTTCCCACAGGCTGCAGGGGATACGCAGTATTTT; CDR3 protein: CASSFPQAAGDTQYF
V gene: TRBV10-3; J gene: TRBJ2-1; CDR3 length: 14; D gene: .; clone size: .; CDR3 DNA: TGTGCCATCAGTGAGGGGGCAGGGTCCGATGAGCAGTTCTTC; CDR3 protein: CAISEGAGSDEQFF
V gene: TRBV5-4; J gene: TRBJ2-4; CDR3 length: 15; D gene: TRBD1; clone size: .; CDR3 DNA: TGTGCCAGCAGCCCAGGGGGCGTTACGGAAAACATTCAGTACTTC; CDR3 protein: CASSPGGVTENIQYF
V gene: TRBV5-6; J gene: TRBJ1-2; CDR3 length: 16; D gene: .; clone size: .; CDR3 DNA: TGTGCCAGCAGCTTGCTCTCCGTAACAGGGAACGGAGGCTACACCTTC; CDR3 protein: CASSLLSVTGNGGYTF
V gene: TRBV9; J gene: TRBJ2-7; CDR3 length: 13; D gene: TRBD1; clone size: .; CDR3 DNA: TGTGCCAGCAGCCCAGGGGGCCGTATTGAGCAGTACTTC; CDR3 protein: CASSPGGRIEQYF
V gene: TRBV11-2; J gene: TRBJ1-3; CDR3 length: 11; D gene: TRBD1; clone size: few; CDR3 DNA: TGTGCCAGCAGCACAGGGGGCACCATATATTTT; CDR3 protein: CASSTGGTIYF
V gene: TRBV5-1; J gene: TRBJ1-2; CDR3 length: 14; D gene: TRBD1; clone size: .; CDR3 DNA: TGCGCCAGCAGCGATGATGGGACAGTCTATGGCTACACCTTC; CDR3 protein: CASSDDGTVYGYTF
V gene: TRBV9; J gene: TRBJ2-1; CDR3 length: 14; D gene: .; clone size: .; CDR3 DNA: TGTGCCAGCAACGTTGGAGATCGGGGTAGTGAGCAGTTCTTC; CDR3 protein: CASNVGDRGSEQFF
V gene: TRBV11-3; J gene: TRBJ2-6; CDR3 length: 17; D gene: TRBD1; clone size: .; CDR3 DNA: TGTGCCAGCAGCCCAGGACAGGTTCTCTCTGGGGCCAACGTCCTGACTTTC; CDR3 protein: CASSPGQVLSGANVLTF
V gene: TRBV11-2; J gene: TRBJ1-1; CDR3 length: 17; D gene: .; clone size: once; CDR3 DNA: TGTGCCAGCAGCCTTAATGGCCAGGGGCTCTTGAACACTGAAGCTTTCTTT; CDR3 protein: CASSLNGQGLLNTEAFF
V gene: TRBV9; J gene: TRBJ2-2; CDR3 length: 17; D gene: TRBD1; clone size: .; CDR3 DNA: TGTGCCAGCAGCCCAGGGATGACAGGGGGCGTCACCGGGGAGCTGTTTTTT; CDR3 protein: CASSPGMTGGVTGELFF
V gene: TRBV5-6; J gene: TRBJ2-3; CDR3 length: 13; D gene: .; clone size: .; CDR3 DNA: TGTGCCAGCAGCTTTGGTACCCGGGATACGCAGTATTTT; CDR3 protein: CASSFGTRDTQYF
V gene: TRBV9; J gene: TRBJ1-3; CDR3 length: 12; D gene: .; clone size: once; CDR3 DNA: TGTGCCAGCAGCGTAGGGCGGGACACCATATATTTT; CDR3 protein: CASSVGRDTIYF
V gene: TRBV6-4; J gene: TRBJ1-1; CDR3 length: 13; D gene: .; clone size: .; CDR3 DNA: TGTGCCAGCAGTGTGCGGGTCGGCACTGAAGCTTTCTTT; CDR3 protein: CASSVRVGTEAFF
V gene: TRBV11-2; J gene: TRBJ2-7; CDR3 length: 14; D gene: TRBD1; clone size: .; CDR3 DNA: TGTGCCAGCAGCCTTGGGACAGGGGGCTACGAGCAGTACTTC; CDR3 protein: CASSLGTGGYEQYF
V gene: TRBV6-1; J gene: TRBJ1-6; CDR3 length: 14; D gene: .; clone size: .; CDR3 DNA: TGTGCCAGCAGTGAAGGGGGCAGTAATTCACCCCTCCACTTT; CDR3 protein: CASSEGGSNSPLHF
V gene: TRBV3-1/TRBV3-2; J gene: TRBJ2-7; CDR3 length: 14; D gene: .; clone size: .; CDR3 DNA: TGTGCCAGCAGCCCCCCGGGGGTGAGGTACGAGCAGTACTTC; CDR3 protein: CASSPPGVRYEQYF
V gene: TRBV28; J gene: TRBJ2-7; CDR3 length: 15; D gene: TRBD1; clone size: .; CDR3 DNA: TGTGCCAGCAGCCTTCCAACGACAGGGTCCTACGAGCAGTACTTC; CDR3 protein: CASSLPTTGSYEQYF
V gene: TRBV2; J gene: TRBJ2-7; CDR3 length: 17; D gene: TRBD2; clone size: .; CDR3 DNA: TGTGCCAGCAGATTAACCCCTTCCGGGGGGGCCTCCTACGAGCAGTACTTC; CDR3 protein: CASRLTPSGGASYEQYF
V gene: TRBV5-1; J gene: TRBJ1-2; CDR3 length: 13; D gene: TRBD1; clone size: .; CDR3 DNA: TGCGCCAGCAGCCGGACAGGGGAGTATGGCTACACCTTC; CDR3 protein: CASSRTGEYGYTF
V gene: TRBV11-2; J gene: TRBJ2-7; CDR3 length: 15; D gene: TRBD1; clone size: .; CDR3 DNA: TGTGCCAGCAGCTACCCCGGACAGGGGACATACGAGCAGTACTTC; CDR3 protein: CASSYPGQGTYEQYF
V gene: TRBV5-8; J gene: TRBJ2-3; CDR3 length: 14; D gene: .; clone size: .; CDR3 DNA: TGTGCCAGCAGAGGACGGACTAGCACAGATACGCAGTATTTT; CDR3 protein: CASRGRTSTDTQYF
V gene: TRBV6-5; J gene: TRBJ2-3; CDR3 length: 15; D gene: TRBD2; clone size: .; CDR3 DNA: TGTGCCAGCAGTTACTCAGCGGGGGGGTTAGATACGCAGTATTTT; CDR3 protein: CASSYSAGGLDTQYF